These 27 T cell receptor beta chains came from one sample sequenced in a study of blood T cell repertoires in COVID-19. The method was immunoSEQ multiplex PCR; TCRdb's version includes in-frame clones alone and lacks a portion of them. The data contain 200,000 to 300,000 clones, 70% to 90% of them seen just once; the ten biggest clones take up 0.95% to 1.5%. Sequenced sample: PBMCs or T cells enriched from blood (not recorded which). The receptors were sampled from a woman aged 40 to 50 with acute COVID-19.

This clone is a singleton in its sample. The V and J genes are TRBV2 and TRBJ2-5, with 11 bases aligning to TRBD1. The CDR3 covers 16 residues. Looked up from germline, CDR1 is SNHLY and CDR2 is FYNNEI. V dropped 0 bases and J dropped 4; count of bases not matched to a gene: 4. CDR3 sequence: CASSEARTGGAETQYF. The CDR3, as DNA: TGTGCCAGCAGTGAAGCGCGGACAGGGGGCGCAGAGACCCAGTACTTC.

The chain carries TRBV7-9 and TRBJ1-3, with D tentatively TRBD1 (5 bases). This CDR3 has 16 residues. Trimming removed 5 bases from V and 0 bases from J, with 14 bases in between. Germline V gene data show CDR1 as SEHNR and CDR2 as FQNEAQ (reference sequence). CDR3 region: CASSIAQGFSGNTIYF. CDR3 DNA: TGTGCCAGCAGCATCGCCCAGGGTTTCTCTGGAAACACCATATATTTT.

This clone appeared a single time. This rearrangement joins TRBV5-1 to TRBJ1-1, with 7 bases lining up with TRBD1. There are 13 residues in the CDR3. The trim removed 5 bases at V and 5 bases at J, leaving 6 bases unmatched. CDR1 is SGHRS, CDR2 YFSETQ, per germline. The CDR3 reads CASRLQGETEAFF. The CDR3 DNA follows: TGCGCCAGCAGGCTCCAGGGGGAAACTGAAGCTTTCTTT.

The table lists this clone with a count of one. The chain combines TRBV28 with TRBJ1-2, with 8 bases matching TRBD1. This CDR3 region has 15 residues. The junction had 12 bases not matched to a gene; V was cut back by 5 bases and J by 7 bases. The germline gives CDR1 MDHEN, CDR2 SYDVKM. The CDR3 sequence is CASSPSDRELGGYTF. In DNA form, the CDR3 reads TGTGCCAGCAGTCCCTCGGACAGGGAGCTAGGTGGCTACACCTTC.

This clone was observed once. The gene calls are TRBV4-3 and TRBJ2-1; 14 nucleotides align to TRBD2. Germline CDR1 reads LGHNA; CDR2 reads YSLEER. Unmatched junction bases numbered 7, after V lost 0 bases and J lost 9 bases. The CDR3 loop spans 17 amino acids. The CDR3 bases are TGCGCCAGCAGCCAAGAGAGGGGACTAGCGGGAGAGAGTGAGCAGTTCTTC. It is translated as CASSQERGLAGESEQFF.

The chain recombines TRBV5-1 with TRBJ1-4, with 8 nucleotides matching TRBD1. After removal of 0 bases from V and 8 bases from J, the junction contained 9 bases not matched to a gene. This CDR3 comprises 16 residues. In germline, CDR1 is SGHRS, CDR2 YFSETQ. The CDR3 nucleotides read TGCGCCAGCAGCTTGGGGGTGGACAGGGCGAGGGAAAAACTGTTTTTT. It translates to CASSLGVDRAREKLFF.

As concerns this clone: The identical CDR3 is also encoded by other nucleotide sequences in the sample. This sequence joins TRBV3-1 (or the pseudogene TRBV3-2) and TRBJ2-1; 9 bases fit TRBD2. Germline CDR1 and CDR2: LGHDT and YNNKEL (reference sequence). The V segment lost 4 bases and the J segment 1 base; nucleotides outside the gene matches: 2. This CDR3 contains 15 residues. Here the CDR3 DNA reads TGTGCCAGCAGCCCGACTAGCGGATCCTACAATGAGCAGTTCTTC. Translated: CASSPTSGSYNEQFF.

The count of this clone is one. This chain links TRBV28 with TRBJ1-1; D is uncertain. Trimming shortened V by 6 bases and J by 1 base, and 12 bases separated the two germline ends. Germline assignment: CDR1 MDHEN and CDR2 SYDVKM. The length of the CDR3 is 14 residues. The CDR3, as DNA: TGTGCCAGCAGCTTTGGGCGAAAGAACACTGAAGCTTTCTTT. This translates into CASSFGRKNTEAFF.

The chain employs TRBV30 and TRBJ2-7; 7 bases fit TRBD2. After removal of 0 bases from V and 4 bases from J, the junction contained 6 bases not matched to a gene. Germline CDR1 GTSNPN, CDR2 SVGIG (reference sequence). The CDR3 is made up of 14 amino acids. The CDR3 sequence is CAWSVPAGVYEQYF. CDR3 nucleotide sequence: TGTGCCTGGAGTGTACCTGCGGGAGTTTACGAGCAGTACTTC.

This chain joins TRBV6-5 and TRBJ2-1; 9 nucleotides align to TRBD2. Germline CDR1 is MNHEY and CDR2 is SVGAGI. V shed 6 bases, J shed 7 bases, and the junction held 10 bases outside the gene matches. The CDR3 is 15 amino acids. Here the CDR3 DNA reads TGTGCCAGCAGCTCCCCGGCGGGAGGGCAGAATGAGCAGTTCTTC. Amino acids: CASSSPAGGQNEQFF.

This rearrangement joins TRBV4-2 to TRBJ2-3; the match to TRBD2 covers 9 bases. The CDR3 consists of 18 residues. The trim removed 1 base at V and 7 bases at J, leaving 15 bases unmatched. CDR1 LGHNA and CDR2 YNFKEQ come from the germline V gene. The CDR3 loop reads CASSQAPPGLATGNTQYF. CDR3 nucleotide sequence: TGTGCCAGCAGCCAAGCTCCTCCGGGACTAGCCACCGGGAATACGCAGTATTTT.

The chain uses TRBV15 and TRBJ2-7; no clear D gene. V dropped 6 bases and J dropped 3 bases, with 9 bases sitting between them. Looked up from germline, CDR1 is LNHNV and CDR2 is YYDKDF (reference sequence). The CDR3 consists of 12 residues. CDR3 amino acids: CATRRGNYEQYF. CDR3 in DNA: TGTGCCACCAGACGAGGAAACTACGAGCAGTACTTC. The variable domain in full, completed from reference TRBV15 and TRBJ2-7, reads DAMVIQNPRYQVTQFGKPVTLSCSQTLNHNVMYWYQQKSSQAPKLLFHYYDKDFNNEADTPDNFQSRRPNTSFCFLDIRSPGLGDTAMYLCATRRGNYEQYFGPGTRLTVT.

The V and J genes are TRBV4-3 and TRBJ2-3, with 10 positions matching TRBD2. The CDR3 is 19 amino acids. Germline-derived CDR1 and CDR2 are LGHNA and YSLEER. The V and J ends lost 4 bases and 1 base, in that order; junction bases with no gene match: 14. CDR3 protein: CASSPLWPAGGPGTDTQYF. The CDR3, as DNA: TGCGCCAGCAGCCCCCTTTGGCCAGCGGGAGGGCCGGGCACAGATACGCAGTATTTT.

The chain combines TRBV5-5 with TRBJ2-7, with D possibly matching TRBD1 (6 bases). V was clipped by 3 bases and J by 3 bases, with 10 bases between them. Looked up from germline, CDR1 is SGHKS and CDR2 is YYEKEE (reference sequence). There are 13 residues in the CDR3. In nucleotides, the CDR3 is TGTGCCAGCAGCTACGGACAGAACTACGAGCAGTACGTC. Translated: CASSYGQNYEQYV.

V is TRBV28 and J is TRBJ1-1; D gene unclear. V shed 3 bases and J shed 0 bases, with 17 bases lying between them. This CDR3 has 17 residues. Germline V gives CDR1 MDHEN, CDR2 SYDVKM. The CDR3 loop is CASSFLTQALMNTEAFF. The CDR3 nucleotides read TGTGCCAGCAGTTTCCTGACCCAGGCCCTCATGAACACTGAAGCTTTCTTT.

This clone was seen a single time. This chain joins TRBV11-2 and TRBJ2-1; tentative D call: TRBD1 (5 bases). Deletions cut 5 bases from V and 7 bases from J, with 24 bases between. The CDR3 is 17 residues long. From germline, CDR1 is SGHAT and CDR2 FQNNGV. CDR3 DNA: TGTGCCAGCAGCCAATTTAGGTTTTGGCAGGGAAGGAATGAGCAGTTCTTC. Its protein product is CASSQFRFWQGRNEQFF.

The chain employs TRBV19 and TRBJ2-1, with D possibly being TRBD2 (6 bases). Germline V lookup: CDR1 LNHDA, CDR2 SQIVND (reference sequence). Trimming pared 7 bases from V and 2 bases from J, leaving 9 bases between. CDR3 size: 13 residues. The CDR3 is CASMEGPYNEQFF. In nucleotides, the CDR3 is TGTGCCAGTATGGAGGGTCCCTACAATGAGCAGTTCTTC. Looking up the rest from reference TRBV19 and TRBJ2-1 gives the full variable domain: DGGITQSPKYLFRKEGQNVTLSCEQNLNHDAMYWYRQDPGQGLRLIYYSQIVNDFQKGDIAEGYSVSREKKESFPLTVTSAQKNPTAFYLCASMEGPYNEQFFGPGTRLTVL.

CDR3 in amino acids: CATSRDRNYEQYF. CDR3 in DNA: TGTGCCACCAGCAGGGACAGGAACTACGAGCAGTACTTC. The rearrangement uses TRBV15 and TRBJ2-7, with 7 bases fitting TRBD1. After removal of 3 bases from V and 3 bases from J, the junction contained 2 bases not matched to a gene. Germline V CDR1 and CDR2: LNHNV, YYDKDF (reference sequence). CDR3 length: 13 amino acids.

The rearrangement joins TRBV18 to TRBJ2-5, with TRBD1 matching over 10 bases. The trim removed 2 bases at V and 5 bases at J, leaving 8 bases unmatched. Germline values: CDR1 KGHSH, CDR2 LQKENI. This CDR3 contains 16 residues. The CDR3 nucleotides are TGTGCCAGCTCACCATTTAGGGACAGGGGCGTGGAGACCCAGTACTTC. It specifies CASSPFRDRGVETQYF.

This chain links TRBV4-1 with TRBJ1-3, with D unclear. The CDR3 runs to 14 residues. Between the trimmed V and J ends, which lost 0 bases and 4 bases, there was a span of 7 bases. Germline V gene lookup returns CDR1 MGHRA and CDR2 YSYEKL. The CDR3 spells CASSQERGGNTIYF. CDR3 DNA sequence: TGCGCCAGCAGCCAAGAACGGGGAGGAAACACCATATATTTT.

This clone showed up just once. The chain uses TRBV5-1 and TRBJ1-4; D might be TRBD1 (6 bases). V was pared by 0 bases and J by 13 bases, with 19 bases between. Germline lookup yields CDR1 SGHRS and CDR2 YFSETQ. There are 15 residues in the CDR3. CDR3 region: CASSLGGTQGTGLFF. The DNA of the CDR3 is TGCGCCAGCAGCTTGGGTGGGACACAGGGTACCGGACTGTTTTTT.

The V call is TRBV19, the J call TRBJ1-2; 10 bases map to TRBD1. This CDR3 comprises 15 residues. Germline V gene sequence: CDR1 LNHDA, CDR2 SQIVND (reference sequence). With 7 bases clipped from V and 0 bases from J, the junction kept 5 bases outside the gene matches. The chain's CDR3 is CASIPGTGANYGYTF. Here the CDR3 DNA reads TGTGCCAGTATCCCCGGGACAGGGGCTAACTATGGCTACACCTTC. The full variable domain, with the rest looked up from reference TRBV19 and TRBJ1-2, is DGGITQSPKYLFRKEGQNVTLSCEQNLNHDAMYWYRQDPGQGLRLIYYSQIVNDFQKGDIAEGYSVSREKKESFPLTVTSAQKNPTAFYLCASIPGTGANYGYTFGSGTRLTVV.

The CDR3 reads CASRTGSQETQYF. For the CDR3, the DNA is TGTGCCAGCAGGACCGGGTCCCAAGAGACCCAGTACTTC. V and J are TRBV7-2 and TRBJ2-5, with no clear D. From germline, CDR1 is SGHTA and CDR2 FQGNSA. V was trimmed by 6 bases and J by 1 base, leaving 9 bases between them. The CDR3 is 13 residues long.

The V call is TRBV19, the J call TRBJ1-1; possibly TRBD1 for D (6 bases). Trimming removed 7 bases from V and 6 bases from J, with 9 bases in between. Germline CDR1 is LNHDA and CDR2 is SQIVND (reference sequence). CDR3 size: 11 residues. The DNA for the CDR3 is TGTGCCAGTATGGGGGCCGCTGAAGCTTTCTTT. Protein product: CASMGAAEAFF.

The chain is built from TRBV24-1 and TRBJ1-2; 8 bases map to TRBD1. There are 15 residues in the CDR3. Germline V lookup: CDR1 KGHDR, CDR2 SFDVKD. J was trimmed by 4 bases and V by 4 bases; bases with no gene match: 7. CDR3 sequence: CATSEGTGRVYGYTF. CDR3 DNA: TGTGCCACCAGTGAAGGGACAGGTCGGGTCTATGGCTACACCTTC.

This clone was counted between two and nine times. The chain combines TRBV24-1 with TRBJ1-3, with unresolved D. Germline V gene lookup returns CDR1 KGHDR and CDR2 SFDVKD. This CDR3 region has 17 residues. The V and J ends lost 0 bases and 4 bases respectively, with 15 bases between them. The CDR3 coding sequence is TGTGCCACCAGTGATTTGAAGGGAGACCTTCGGGGAAACACCATATATTTT. Its protein product is CATSDLKGDLRGNTIYF.

This chain connects TRBV10-3 to TRBJ2-1; D is perhaps TRBD2 (5 bases). V lost 8 bases to trimming and J lost 5 bases, with 13 bases between them. Germline V gene sequence: CDR1 ENHRY, CDR2 SYGVKD. The CDR3 extends over 13 amino acids. The CDR3 spells CAISTVGDNEQFF. In DNA form, the CDR3 reads TGTGCCATCTCTACGGTCGGGGACAATGAGCAGTTCTTC.